A single T cell receptor beta chain is shown here with its context. The data were obtained in a study of blood T cell repertoires in COVID-19. Across the study: Sites across the United States, Italy and Spain contributed samples from acute and convalescent COVID-19. From T cells, B-cell-depleted T cells, or PBMCs came the material, which was cDNA or gDNA.

As originally analysed: Reference gene primer amplification gave estimated nucleated cell counts. Sequenced by immunoSEQ multiplex PCR; TCRdb stores in-frame clones only, minus some. The D gene and trimming were derived from the DNA, and the V and J assignments and clone size from that table. Here the sample spans some 37,000 clones, 90% being singletons. The germline gives CDR1 SGHRS, CDR2 YFSETQ. The CDR3 spans 13 residues. The receptor was derived from a human donor in a cohort sampled during active COVID-19. The V gene is TRBV5-1, the J gene TRBJ2-5; TRBD1 aligns across 8 bases. The J call could be wrong; TRBJ2-7 is a better fit for the DNA end. The sequenced sample was peripheral blood. CDR3 in amino acids: CASSRDRLYEQYF. CDR3 DNA sequence: TGCGCCAGCAGCCGGGACAGGCTCTACGAGCAGTACTTC.